The 8 T cell receptor beta chains in this list originate from one sample, sequenced in a study of response to subunit inactivated influenza vaccine. TCRdb reprocessed the RT-PCR reads via MiXCR and lists one record per CDR3 protein. The sample consists of about 540,000 distinct CDR3 sequences, under 25% of them appearing once. The same sample was also studied in work on T cells expressing NK-cell markers. That work contributes: What made the TCR beta cDNA was 5'RACE template switching with UMIs.

The sample in question was CD4+ T cells sorted from PBMCs, obtained 11 to 12 days after vaccination. The receptors were sampled from a man in his fifties or sixties who received an inactivated influenza vaccine.

The chain uses TRBV7-9 and TRBJ2-4; D possibly matches TRBD1 or TRBD2 (5 bases each). Per germline, CDR1 SEHNR and CDR2 FQNEAQ (reference sequence). This CDR3 contains 17 residues. Trimming pared 0 bases from V and 2 bases from J, leaving 14 bases between. CDR3 in amino acids: CASSLAGRGPTKNIQYF. The CDR3 DNA reads TGTGCCAGCAGCTTAGCGGGGCGCGGGCCGACCAAAAACATTCAGTACTTC. Full variable domain (remainder filled in from reference TRBV7-9 and TRBJ2-4): DTGVSQNPRHKITKRGQNVTFRCDPISEHNRLYWYRQTLGQGPEFLTYFQNEAQLEKSRLLSDRFSAERPKGSFSTLEIQRTEQGDSAMYLCASSLAGRGPTKNIQYFGAGTRLSVL.

The V gene is TRBV12-3 or TRBV12-4, the J gene TRBJ2-3; TRBD2 matches 12 bases. This CDR3 has 17 residues. V lost 3 bases, J lost 2 bases, and 6 bases stayed unmatched. In nucleotides, the CDR3 is TGTGCCAGCAGTTTTAGAAGGACTAGCGGGGCCACAGATACGCAGTATTTT. Protein sequence: CASSFRRTSGATDTQYF.

In its sample, this clonotype was seen a few times. The rearrangement links TRBV11-2 to TRBJ1-6; weak D call: TRBD1 (6 bases). V lost 5 bases and J lost 7, with 9 bases in between. The germline V gene encodes CDR1 SGHAT and CDR2 FQNNGV. This CDR3 has 13 amino acids. The CDR3 sequence is CASSRGQNSPLHF. In DNA, the CDR3 is TGTGCCAGCAGCCGGGGGCAGAATTCACCCCTCCACTTT.

This chain joins TRBV19 and TRBJ2-7; D is ambiguous. V was trimmed by 5 bases and J by 9 bases, leaving 17 bases between them. Per germline, CDR1 LNHDA and CDR2 SQIVND (reference sequence). CDR3 length equals 13 residues. The CDR3: CASSPKTAVGQYF. The DNA of the CDR3 is TGTGCCAGTAGTCCTAAGACCGCCGTAGGGCAGTACTTC.

The chain has TRBV6-2 or TRBV6-3 and TRBJ2-1; 10 bases line up with TRBD2. Germline loops: CDR1 MNHEY, CDR2 SVGEGT. This CDR3 spans 14 amino acids. The J segment lost 9 bases and the V segment lost 6 bases, leaving 8 bases of the junction unmatched. The CDR3 coding sequence is TGTGCCAGCAGACCCAGCGGGGGGGGAGGTGAGCAGTTCTTC. Translating it yields CASRPSGGGGEQFF.

The chain has TRBV28 and TRBJ2-7; TRBD1 aligns across 10 bases. The ends lost 7 bases at V and 1 base at J; junction bases unmatched: 4. The CDR3 is 14 residues long. The germline V gene has CDR1 MDHEN and CDR2 SYDVKM. Here the CDR3 reads CASIGDRGSYEQYF. CDR3 in DNA: TGTGCCAGCATCGGGGACAGGGGTTCCTACGAGCAGTACTTC.

This chain uses TRBV20-1 with TRBJ2-1; 8 nucleotides agree with TRBD1. The length of the CDR3 is 17 residues. The germline V gene encodes CDR1 DFQATT and CDR2 SNEGSKA (reference sequence). With 0 bases clipped from V and 4 bases from J, the junction kept 11 bases outside the gene matches. The CDR3 nucleotides are TGCAGTGCTAGAGATTTCCCGGACAGGGCGTTGTACAATGAGCAGTTCTTC. This gives the protein CSARDFPDRALYNEQFF.

The chain employs TRBV20-1 and TRBJ2-7; the D call may be TRBD1 or TRBD2 (5 bases each). The CDR3 is 13 residues long. V was shortened by 3 bases and J by 0 bases, with 9 bases between the two germline ends. From germline, CDR1 is DFQATT and CDR2 SNEGSKA (reference sequence). CDR3 in DNA: TGCAGTGCTAGGAGGGGCGCCTCCTACGAGCAGTACTTC. Its translation: CSARRGASYEQYF.